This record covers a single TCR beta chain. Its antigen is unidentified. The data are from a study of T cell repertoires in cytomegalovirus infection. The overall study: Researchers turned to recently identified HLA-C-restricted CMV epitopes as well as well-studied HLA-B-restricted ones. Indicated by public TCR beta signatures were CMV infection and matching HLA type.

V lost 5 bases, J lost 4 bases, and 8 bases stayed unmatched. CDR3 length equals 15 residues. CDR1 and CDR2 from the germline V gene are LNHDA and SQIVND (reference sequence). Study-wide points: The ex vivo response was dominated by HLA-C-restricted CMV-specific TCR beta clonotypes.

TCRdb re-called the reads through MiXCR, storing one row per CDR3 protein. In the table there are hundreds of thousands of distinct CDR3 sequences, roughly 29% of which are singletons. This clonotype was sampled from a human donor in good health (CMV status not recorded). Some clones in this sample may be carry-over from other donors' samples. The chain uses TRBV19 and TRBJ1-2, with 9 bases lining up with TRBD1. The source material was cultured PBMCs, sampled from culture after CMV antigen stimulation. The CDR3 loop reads CASSLTTGGGYGYTF. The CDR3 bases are TGTGCCAGTAGTCTAACTACAGGGGGCGGCTATGGCTACACCTTC.